Listed below are T cell receptor beta chains from one sample, sequenced in a study of radiotherapy plus CTLA-4 blockade in lung cancer. Here immunoSEQ multiplex PCR was the method, and the copy in TCRdb shows in-frame clones only, minus some. This sample carries roughly 70,000 clones, about nine tenths of them seen once, and the ten largest clones take over 35%. Sample: peripheral blood, taken from a patient treated with radiotherapy plus ipilimumab. The receptors derive from a human donor with non-small cell lung cancer that progressed on radiotherapy plus ipilimumab. CDR3s include the opening cysteine and the closing phenylalanine or tryptophan. A D gene is named only where the DNA matches it firmly. The size field is filled for only some rows; it gives once, few, many or a size class.

>NA|NA|TRBJ1-5|TRBV7-2
TGTGCCAGCAGCTTAGGCCCTAGATGGGGGGCAATGAATCAGCCCCAGCATTTT
CASSLGPRWGAMNQPQHF
>NA|NA|TRBJ2-1|TRBV11-1
TGTGCCAGCAGCTCCTCAGGGGCGTCCTACAATGAGCAGTTCTTC
CASSSSGASYNEQFF
>NA|NA|TRBJ2-4|TRBV5-3
TGTGCCAGAAGCTTCCGCGGGGACGCCCGAGCCAAAAACATTCAGTACTTC
CARSFRGDARAKNIQYF
>NA|NA|TRBJ2-7|TRBV28
TGTGCCAGCAGTTTATACCTTCAGGAGCAAACTACTTCCTACGAGCAGTACTTC
CASSLYLQEQTTSYEQYF
>NA|TRBD2|TRBJ2-1|TRBV4-1
TGCGCCAGCAGCCGACTAGCGGGAGGGCCCCGAGAGGTTCGTGAGCAGTTCTTC
CASSRLAGGPREVREQFF
>NA|NA|TRBJ2-7|TRBV7-8
TGTGCCAGCAGCTTGGATAACTACGAGCAGTACTTC
CASSLDNYEQYF
>NA|NA|TRBJ2-1|TRBV27
TGTGCCAGTTCTACCACGGCCTACAATGAGCAGTTCTTC
CASSTTAYNEQFF
>NA|NA|TRBJ2-1|TRBV1
TGCACCAGCAGCCAATGTCGGGAGGGCCAGTTCTTC
CTSSQCREGQFF
>NA|NA|TRBJ2-7|TRBV29-1
TGCAGCGTTGTAGGTCTTCTAGGGGTATACGAGCAGTACTTC
CSVVGLLGVYEQYF
>NA|TRBD1|TRBJ1-4|TRBV28
TGTGCCAGCAACTCACCCGGGACAGGGGGTGAAAAACTGTTTTTT
CASNSPGTGGEKLFF
>NA|TRBD1|TRBJ2-3|TRBV5-1
TGCGCCAGCAGGCTACAGGGGGGAGTAGATACGCAGTATTTT
CASRLQGGVDTQYF
>NA|NA|TRBJ2-7|TRBV4-1
TGCGCCAGCAGCTTCCGGGATTTTGAAGCCTACGAGCAGTACTTC
CASSFRDFEAYEQYF
>NA|NA|TRBJ1-1|TRBV28
TGTGCCAGCAGGTTGATTAAGATGAACACTGAAGCTTTCTTT
CASRLIKMNTEAFF
>once|NA|TRBJ2-1|TRBV10-3
TGTGCCATCAGGCGGCCCTCCTACAATGAGCAGTTCTTC
CAIRRPSYNEQFF
>NA|NA|TRBJ2-2|TRBV7-9
TGTGCCAGCAGCCCCCGACCCCGTGGTACCGGGGAGCTGTTTTTT
CASSPRPRGTGELFF
>NA|TRBD1|TRBJ2-1|TRBV7-3
TGTGCCAGCAGCTTGGGACAGGGCAATGAGCAGTTCTTC
CASSLGQGNEQFF
>NA|NA|TRBJ2-3|TRBV2
TGTGCCAGCAGTGCTGGCAGCACAGATACGCAGTATTTT
CASSAGSTDTQYF
>NA|NA|TRBJ1-6|TRBV2
TGTGCCAGCAGTGAACGCGACTTTTCACCCCTCCACTTT
CASSERDFSPLHF
>NA|TRBD2|TRBJ2-3|TRBV7-3
TGTGCCAGCAGCTTACTGCCGGGAGGCATGGCAGATACGCAGTATTTT
CASSLLPGGMADTQYF
>NA|NA|TRBJ2-7|TRBV5-6
TGTGCCAGCAGCTTGATCTGGGACGGCTCTCCGAGCTCCTACGAGCAGTACTTC
CASSLIWDGSPSSYEQYF
>NA|NA|TRBJ2-1|TRBV5-6
TGTGCCAGCAGCTCAGGGGTCTCCTACAATGAGCAGTTCTTC
CASSSGVSYNEQFF
>NA|TRBD1|TRBJ2-7|TRBV2
TGTGCCAGCAGTGAAGGGGGACAGGGGGCCTACGAGCAGTACTTC
CASSEGGQGAYEQYF